This T cell receptor (beta chain) emerged from a study of CD8+ T cells in alopecia areata. Peripheral blood samples and lesional scalp punch biopsies were obtained from alopecia areata patients. Starting from PBMCs, sorting isolated CD4+ and CD8+ T cells. Per germline, CDR1 SGDLS and CDR2 YYNGEE. V lost 4 bases to trimming and J lost 2 bases, with 17 bases between them. CDR3 size: 16 residues. TCR sequencing used cDNA made by reverse transcription of extracted RNA. Method: immunoSEQ multiplex PCR; TCRdb's copy keeps in-frame clones and lacks some. This table has some 120,000 clones, around 48% appearing once. Concerning this clone: Its specificity is unknown.

Findings of the study overall: Scalp samples also yield sequences from resident alphabeta T cells of normal skin. Whereas mice showed it more clearly, TCR sharing across patients was murkier, possibly because of HLA.

The source is a human donor with alopecia areata. The sequencing input was NKG2D-low CD8+ T cells sorted from blood. The rearrangement links TRBV9 to TRBJ2-3; D may be TRBD1 (5 bases). CDR3 DNA: TGTGCCAGCAGCATCACCGGGTCAGGGATCACAGATACGCAGTATTTT. Its translation: CASSITGSGITDTQYF.